Detailed here is one T cell receptor (beta chain). The germline CDR1 and CDR2 sequences are SGHAT and FQNNGV. J gave up 1 base and V 6 bases, and 7 bases lay outside the gene matches. This CDR3 has 15 residues. The data were obtained in a study of blood T cell repertoires in COVID-19. In the original analysis: Amplification from reference gene primers served as the basis for estimated nucleated cell counts. Clones were read by immunoSEQ multiplex PCR, and TCRdb kept only the in-frame ones, dropping some. From that table come the V and J calls and clone size; the DNA was used to work out D and trimming. The sample consists of some 390,000 clones, 80% to 90% of them appearing once.

This TCR derives from a man aged 30 to 45 who had recovered from COVID-19. The sequencing sample was made of PBMCs or T cells enriched from blood (not recorded which). This chain joins TRBV11-2 and TRBJ1-2, with 8 bases identical to TRBD1. The chain's CDR3 is CASSLLGQGNYGYTF. CDR3 coding DNA: TGTGCCAGCAGTTTACTAGGACAGGGTAACTATGGCTACACCTTC.